This paragraph reports one T cell receptor (beta chain). Its antigen is still unknown. There are no base qualities to consult, and no much larger clone falls within one base. This sample was included in a study of OX40 agonist ivuxolimab in advanced cancers. Regarding the research as a whole: Ivuxolimab, which targeted the costimulatory receptor OX40 (CD134), was an agonistic, fully human IgG2 monoclonal antibody. Intravenous ivuxolimab was administered to patients every 2 weeks at six dose levels: 0.01, 0.1, 0.3, 1.5, 3 and 10 mg/kg. Of the roughly 52 dose-escalation patients, hepatocellular carcinoma was present in about 20, melanoma in roughly 15, renal cell carcinoma in 9 and head and neck cancer in 9. A male proportion of 82.7% and a mean age of 60 years, ranging from 23 to 79, were recorded for the dose-escalation cohort. Patients were allowed to have had prior anti-PD-1, anti-PD-L1 or anti-CTLA-4 therapy, and around two fifths of the dose-escalation patients had been treated with checkpoint inhibitors. Partial responses occurred in three dose-escalation patients, of whom one had hepatocellular carcinoma and two had cutaneous melanoma. The purpose of peripheral TCRbeta sequencing was to test whether ivuxolimab changed TCR sequence diversity and led to clonal T-cell expansion. The monotherapy dose-escalation portion (N ≈ 50 patients) of the phase I ivuxolimab trial is reported in the paper. On the study overall, not on this receptor specifically: In the 0.1-3.0 mg/kg groups, partial responders were among the patients with the lowest normalized peripheral clonal expansion, particularly in CD8+ T cells. Low levels of normalized T-cell clonal expansion were also shown by some nonresponding patients. After ivuxolimab, expanded clones were on average more numerous among CD8+ T cells than among CD4+ T cells. Clonal expansion of both CD4+ and CD8+ blood T cells was observed from baseline to week 6 at doses 0.1 to 3.0 mg/kg. Which antigens the clonally expanded peripheral T cells were specific for was not determined.

Patients with autoimmune disease history or receiving systemic immunosuppression were excluded from the trial. In every dose cohort, peripheral blood was drawn for TCR sequencing at baseline, cycle 4 day 1, and cycle 7 day 1. Samples were obtained from an open-label, multicenter, first-in-human phase I dose-escalation trial of ivuxolimab. Adults with locally advanced or metastatic melanoma, renal cell carcinoma, hepatocellular carcinoma or head and neck squamous cell carcinoma were enrolled in the trial. Before TCR sequencing, CD4+ and CD8+ T cells were separately sorted from peripheral blood. For sequencing of the TCRbeta CDR3 region, genomic DNA was extracted from the sorted cells. The immunoSEQ Assay was used for sequencing of TCRbeta CDR3 regions. TCRdb provides this immuneACCESS table in a form limited to in-frame rearrangements. Some clones are lacking; in checked studies, under half of them reflect an unresolved V gene, and why the rest are absent is not known. The sample profile shows tens of thousands of clones; 65% to 90% of them were found once. The ten largest clonotypes hold 1.5% to 2% of the sample.

V is reduced by 0 bases and J by 6 bases, leaving a spacing of 12 bases between them. Its CDR3 holds 14 amino acids, cysteine through phenylalanine. Solely the CDR3 DNA is kept, with 42 bases framed from the first base. As encoded in the germline V gene, CDR1 is SGHRS while CDR2 is YFSETQ. The specimen comprised CD4+ or CD8+ T cells sorted from blood, sampled in a trial of the OX40 agonist ivuxolimab. This clonotype was obtained from an adult with an advanced solid tumor such as melanoma, head and neck, liver or kidney cancer. The chain links TRBV5-1 with TRBJ1-2; the D gene cannot be named for sure. The sequenced DNA is TGCGCCAGCAGCTTGGCCCCGGGGTCGGATGGCTACACCTTC. Its protein reads: CASSLAPGSDGYTF.